A selection of T cell receptor beta chains follows, all from one sample in a study of metastatic and nonmetastatic thyroid tumors. TCRdb reanalyzed the PCR reads via MiXCR. The sample carries 7,000 to 10,000 clones, 24% recorded once. Sequences were obtained from tumor tissue. The origin of the receptors is a female donor with papillary thyroid cancer or a benign thyroid nodule (not recorded which). Some clones in this sample may be carry-over from other donors' samples. Both conserved end residues are part of each CDR3.

CDR3,V,length
CASSLGDRGLYYNSPLHF,TRBV11-2,18
CASGSPQGIYEQYF,TRBV6-8,14
CASIPWQGPYNEQFF,TRBV12-3/TRBV12-4,15
CASSLGDEREQYF,TRBV18,13
CASSYTSGGVDGYTF,TRBV6-5,15
CASSLKSPGLRQGEAFF,TRBV5-1,17
CSVEKRAMDGYTF,TRBV29-1,13
CASSYSNGGGETQYF,TRBV6-5,15
CASSLLAGVDEQFF,TRBV7-2,14
CATETGAGQPQHF,TRBV24-1,13
CATSRRPNYEQYF,TRBV15,13
CASSSHSGTGSQQAFF,TRBV19,16
CATSDSGGAGNEQFF,TRBV24-1,15
CASSANRDETQYF,TRBV19,13
CASSPPRLAGDGEKFF,TRBV18,16
CASRTWDTLVDNSPLHF,TRBV28,17
CASSALLSRVGEQYF,TRBV6-1,15
CASSLTFGGPSTDTQYF,TRBV7-3,17
CASSIGGVGGTEAFF,TRBV19,15
CSAREGNTQYF,TRBV20-1,11
CSASSGTGAMETQYF,TRBV20-1,15
CASSFAGRGSGNTIYF,TRBV6-1,16
CASSSGQGRGETQYF,TRBV7-9,15
CVSSEEQGGNQPQHF,TRBV10-2,15
CASRADRSSYEQYF,TRBV2,14
CASSITGDYGYTF,TRBV19,13
CASSPGQGHTDTQYF,TRBV7-3,15
CAISADLAKNIQYF,TRBV10-3,14
CASSTEVRTEAFF,TRBV19,13
CASSLVPGELFF,TRBV11-3,12